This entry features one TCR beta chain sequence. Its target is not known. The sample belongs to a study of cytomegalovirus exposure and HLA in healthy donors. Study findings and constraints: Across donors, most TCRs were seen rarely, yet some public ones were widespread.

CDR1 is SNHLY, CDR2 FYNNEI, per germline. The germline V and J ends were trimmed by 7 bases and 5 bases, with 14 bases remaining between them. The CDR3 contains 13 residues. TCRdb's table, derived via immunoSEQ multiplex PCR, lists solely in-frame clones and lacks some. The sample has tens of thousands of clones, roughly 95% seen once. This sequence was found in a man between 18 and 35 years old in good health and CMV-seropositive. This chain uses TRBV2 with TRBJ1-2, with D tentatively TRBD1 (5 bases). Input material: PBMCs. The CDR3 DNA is TGTGCCAGCACCGAGAGGAGGGGTTATGGCTACACCTTC. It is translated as CASTERRGYGYTF.